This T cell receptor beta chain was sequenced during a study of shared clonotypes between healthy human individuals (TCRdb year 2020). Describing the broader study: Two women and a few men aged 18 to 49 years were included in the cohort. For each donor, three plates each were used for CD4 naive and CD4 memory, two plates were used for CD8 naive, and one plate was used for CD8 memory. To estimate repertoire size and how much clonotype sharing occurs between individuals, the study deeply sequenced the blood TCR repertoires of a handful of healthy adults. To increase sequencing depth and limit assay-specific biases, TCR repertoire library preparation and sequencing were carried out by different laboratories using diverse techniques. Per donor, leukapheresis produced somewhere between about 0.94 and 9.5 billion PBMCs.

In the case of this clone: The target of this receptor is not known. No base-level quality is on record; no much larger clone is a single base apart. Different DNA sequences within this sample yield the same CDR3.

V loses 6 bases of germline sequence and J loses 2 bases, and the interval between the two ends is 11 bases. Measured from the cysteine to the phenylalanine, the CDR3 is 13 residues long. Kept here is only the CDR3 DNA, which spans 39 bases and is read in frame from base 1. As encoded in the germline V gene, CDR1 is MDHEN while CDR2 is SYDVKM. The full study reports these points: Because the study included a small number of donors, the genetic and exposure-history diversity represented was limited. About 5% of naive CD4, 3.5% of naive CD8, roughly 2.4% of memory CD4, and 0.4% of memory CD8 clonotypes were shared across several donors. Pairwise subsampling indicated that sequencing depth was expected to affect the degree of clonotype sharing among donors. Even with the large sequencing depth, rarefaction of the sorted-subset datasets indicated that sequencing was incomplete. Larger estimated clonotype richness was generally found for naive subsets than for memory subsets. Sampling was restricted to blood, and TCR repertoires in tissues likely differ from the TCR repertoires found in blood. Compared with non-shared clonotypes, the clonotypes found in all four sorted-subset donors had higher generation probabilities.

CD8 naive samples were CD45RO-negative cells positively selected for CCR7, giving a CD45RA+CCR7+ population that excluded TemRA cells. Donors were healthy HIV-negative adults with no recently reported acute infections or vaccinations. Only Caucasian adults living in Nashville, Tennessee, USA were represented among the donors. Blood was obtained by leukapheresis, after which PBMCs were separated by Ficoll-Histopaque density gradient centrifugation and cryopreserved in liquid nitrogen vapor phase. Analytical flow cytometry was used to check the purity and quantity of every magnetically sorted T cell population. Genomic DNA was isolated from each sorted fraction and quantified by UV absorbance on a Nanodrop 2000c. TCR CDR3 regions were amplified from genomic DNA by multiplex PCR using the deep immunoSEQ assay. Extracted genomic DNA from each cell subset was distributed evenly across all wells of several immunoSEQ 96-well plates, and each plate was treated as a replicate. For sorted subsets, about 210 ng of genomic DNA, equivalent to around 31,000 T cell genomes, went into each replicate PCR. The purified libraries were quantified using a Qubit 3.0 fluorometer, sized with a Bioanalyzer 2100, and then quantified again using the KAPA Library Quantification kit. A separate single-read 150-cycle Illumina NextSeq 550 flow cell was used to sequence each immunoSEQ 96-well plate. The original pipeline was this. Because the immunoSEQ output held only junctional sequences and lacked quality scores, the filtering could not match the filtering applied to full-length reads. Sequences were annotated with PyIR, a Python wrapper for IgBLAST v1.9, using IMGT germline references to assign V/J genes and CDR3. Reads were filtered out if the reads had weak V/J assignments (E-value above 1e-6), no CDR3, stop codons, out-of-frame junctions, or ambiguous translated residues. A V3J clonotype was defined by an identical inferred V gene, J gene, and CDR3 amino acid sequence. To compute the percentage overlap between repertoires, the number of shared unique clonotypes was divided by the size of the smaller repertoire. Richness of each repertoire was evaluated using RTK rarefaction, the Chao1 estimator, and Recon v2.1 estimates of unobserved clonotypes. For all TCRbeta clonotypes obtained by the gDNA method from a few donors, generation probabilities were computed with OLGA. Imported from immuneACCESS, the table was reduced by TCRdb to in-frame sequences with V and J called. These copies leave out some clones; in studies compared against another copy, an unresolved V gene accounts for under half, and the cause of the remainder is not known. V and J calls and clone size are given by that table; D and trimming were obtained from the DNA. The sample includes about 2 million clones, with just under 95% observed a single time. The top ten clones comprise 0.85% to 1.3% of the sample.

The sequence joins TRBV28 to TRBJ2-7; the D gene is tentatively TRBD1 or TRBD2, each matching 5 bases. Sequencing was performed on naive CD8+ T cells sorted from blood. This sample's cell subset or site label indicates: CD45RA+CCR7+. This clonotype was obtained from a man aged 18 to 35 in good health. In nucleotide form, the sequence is TGTGCCAGCAGAACCGGGACCACCTACGAGCAGTACTTC. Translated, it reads CASRTGTTYEQYF.